The 11 T cell receptor beta chains presented below share a single source sample, sequenced in a study of blood T cell repertoires in COVID-19. Only in-frame clones appear in the TCRdb table, and some are missing; sequencing was by immunoSEQ multiplex PCR. The table has about 70,000 clones, over 75% seen once. The sample was peripheral blood. The receptors originated from a man older than 75 with acute or convalescent COVID-19.

CDR3 region: CASSIAGRANYGYTF. Written as DNA, the CDR3 is TGTGCCAGTAGTATAGCAGGCAGGGCGAACTATGGCTACACCTTC. The chain carries TRBV19 and TRBJ1-2; a possible D gene is TRBD1 (5 bases). V was pared by 1 base and J by 2 bases, with 11 bases between. In germline, CDR1 is LNHDA, CDR2 SQIVND (reference sequence). The CDR3 contains 15 residues.

This clone showed up just a few times. This chain uses TRBV27 with TRBJ1-5; TRBD1 agrees at 8 bases. Trimming cost V 6 bases and J 2 bases; bases outside gene matches: 6. The CDR3 contains 15 residues. Germline CDR1 is MNHEY and CDR2 is SMNVEV (reference sequence). The chain's CDR3 is CASSRQGSGNQPQHF. The CDR3 DNA reads as TGTGCCAGCAGCCGACAGGGGTCAGGCAATCAGCCCCAGCATTTT.

J is TRBJ1-1 and V is TRBV18; weak D call: TRBD1 (6 bases). The length of the CDR3 is 12 residues. Per the germline V gene, CDR1 is KGHSH and CDR2 is LQKENI. V dropped 4 bases and J dropped 6 bases, with 9 bases sitting between them. The chain's CDR3 is CASSLYRAEAFF. The CDR3 nucleotides are TGTGCCAGCTCACTCTACAGGGCTGAAGCTTTCTTT.

V and J are TRBV11-1 and TRBJ1-1, with TRBD1 as a possible D gene (5 bases). V was clipped by 4 bases and J by 4 bases, with 7 bases between them. The CDR3 is made up of 12 amino acids. Germline V CDR1 and CDR2: SGHAT, FQDESV (reference sequence). CDR3 protein: CASSWTTTEAFF. CDR3 DNA sequence: TGTGCCAGCAGCTGGACAACCACTGAAGCTTTCTTT.

J is TRBJ2-3 and V is TRBV29-1; TRBD2 aligns across 9 bases. The CDR3 contains 14 residues. Germline CDR1 reads SQVTM; CDR2 reads ANQGSEA. V gave up 6 bases and J gave up 4 bases; unmatched junction bases: 8. In DNA, the CDR3 is TGCAGCGTGCCTATAGCGGGAGTGGCAGATACGCAGTATTTT. Translating gives CSVPIAGVADTQYF.

The genes are TRBV5-1 and TRBJ1-1, with 10 bases fitting TRBD1. The V and J ends lost 4 bases and 5 bases, in that order; junction bases with no gene match: 14. The CDR3 contains 17 residues. Germline assignment: CDR1 SGHRS and CDR2 YFSETQ. The CDR3 reads CASSPYSRDRGRTEAFF. Written as DNA, the CDR3 is TGCGCCAGCAGCCCCTATTCACGGGACAGGGGACGTACTGAAGCTTTCTTT.

For the CDR3, the DNA is TGTGCCAGCAGCACTATTCTAGCGGCCAGCTCCTACGAGCAGTACTTC. Residues: CASSTILAASSYEQYF. The rearrangement uses TRBV4-2 and TRBJ2-7, with 7 bases matching TRBD2. This CDR3 is 16 amino acids long. Losses at the gene ends were 5 bases for V and 0 bases for J; bases not matched to a gene: 10. The germline V gene encodes CDR1 LGHNA and CDR2 YNFKEQ.

The chain is built from TRBV27 and TRBJ1-6; TRBD1 matches at 8 bases. J gave up 0 bases and V 4 bases, and 5 bases lay outside the gene matches. The germline V gene has CDR1 MNHEY and CDR2 SMNVEV (reference sequence). CDR3 length equals 17 residues. The CDR3: CASSWDRQSSYNSPLHF. CDR3 coding DNA: TGTGCCAGCAGTTGGGACAGGCAAAGCTCCTATAATTCACCCCTCCACTTT.

This clone was detected only a few times. The chain employs TRBV20-1 and TRBJ2-2; 10 bases are shared with TRBD1. Germline lookup yields CDR1 DFQATT and CDR2 SNEGSKA (reference sequence). Losses at the gene ends were 3 bases for V and 4 bases for J; bases not matched to a gene: 8. This CDR3 is 16 amino acids long. The chain's CDR3 is CSASDPGQGITGELFF. The CDR3 DNA follows: TGCAGTGCTAGTGACCCGGGACAGGGGATCACCGGGGAGCTGTTTTTT.

This chain joins TRBV5-1 and TRBJ2-3, with D possibly TRBD1 on 6 matching bases. The CDR3 runs 13 residues. Trimming took off 4 bases at V and 2 bases at J, with 8 bases between the two ends. Germline CDR1 reads SGHRS; CDR2 reads YFSETQ. CDR3 coding DNA: TGCGCCAGCAGCGGGACATCCACAGATACGCAGTATTTT. Its translation: CASSGTSTDTQYF. Using reference TRBV5-1 and TRBJ2-3 for the parts outside the CDR3, the full variable domain is KAGVTQTPRYLIKTRGQQVTLSCSPISGHRSVSWYQQTPGQGLQFLFEYFSETQRNKGNFPGRFSGRQFSNSRSEMNVSTLELGDSALYLCASSGTSTDTQYFGPGTRLTVL.

The rearrangement joins TRBV5-1 to TRBJ2-3; D is ambiguous. Germline CDR1 and CDR2: SGHRS and YFSETQ. CDR3 length equals 14 residues. V dropped 0 bases and J dropped 0 bases, with 5 bases sitting between them. CDR3 sequence reads: CASSLVESTDTQYF. CDR3 coding DNA: TGCGCCAGCAGCTTGGTTGAGAGCACAGATACGCAGTATTTT.